These 20 T cell receptor beta chains share one sample of origin, sequenced in a study of radiation and T cells in renal cell carcinoma. Data came from immunoSEQ multiplex PCR; TCRdb stores just in-frame clones and leaves some out. The data show 120,000 to 150,000 clones, with roughly 83% seen just once and 20% to 25% held by the top ten. The time point denotes: baseline pretreatment blood. The sample's treatment: 15 Gy SBRT to primary tumor, nephrectomy 4 weeks later. The material sequenced was blood, taken from a patient whose treatment included radiotherapy and nephrectomy. The source of these receptors is a woman aged 50 to 60 with renal cell carcinoma.

This chain joins TRBV27 and TRBJ1-1, with D hard to call. Per germline, CDR1 MNHEY and CDR2 SMNVEV (reference sequence). V was clipped by 5 bases and J by 3 bases, with 7 bases between them. The CDR3 has 12 amino acids. The chain's CDR3 is CASSPRDTEAFF. The CDR3 DNA follows: TGTGCCAGCAGTCCTAGGGACACTGAAGCTTTCTTT.

The chain uses TRBV7-2 and TRBJ2-7, with D unclear. The CDR3 spans 12 residues. CDR1 SGHTA and CDR2 FQGNSA come from the germline V gene. V lost 5 bases and J lost 4, with 9 bases in between. The CDR3 bases are TGTGCCAGCAGCACCCCTGGTTACGAGCAGTACTTC. Residues: CASSTPGYEQYF.

This chain joins TRBV18 and TRBJ1-3; D perhaps matches TRBD1 (6 bases). The CDR3 extends over 16 amino acids. Trimming removed 6 bases from V and 0 bases from J, with 15 bases in between. Germline V gene sequence: CDR1 KGHSH, CDR2 LQKENI. The CDR3 sequence is CASSPFEGHSGNTIYF. CDR3 DNA sequence: TGTGCCAGCTCCCCATTTGAGGGACACTCTGGAAACACCATATATTTT.

The gene calls are TRBV2 and TRBJ1-6, with TRBD1 matching over 8 bases. Germline values: CDR1 SNHLY, CDR2 FYNNEI. J gave up 8 bases and V 3 bases, and 6 bases lay outside the gene matches. The CDR3 is made up of 15 amino acids. The CDR3 reads CASSDGQGSYSPLHF. CDR3 DNA sequence: TGTGCCAGCAGTGACGGACAGGGTAGTTATTCACCCCTCCACTTT.

The chain uses TRBV14 and TRBJ2-7, with TRBD1 as a possible D gene (5 bases). V lost 0 bases, J lost 4 bases, and 13 bases lay in between. CDR3 size: 15 residues. Germline V gives CDR1 SGHDN, CDR2 FVKESK. The CDR3 nucleotides are TGTGCCAGCAGCCAAGATGGATCTCGACAGTACGAGCAGTACTTC. The encoded protein is CASSQDGSRQYEQYF.

This chain links TRBV6-1 with TRBJ1-2, with a tentative D call TRBD1 (6 bases). V shed 11 bases and J shed 5 bases, with 24 bases lying between them. This CDR3 is built from 15 residues. Germline V gene data show CDR1 as MNHNS and CDR2 as SASEGT. The CDR3 DNA reads as TGTGCCCCTCCGGACAGTCATATTACGGGGTATGGCTACACCTTC. Encoded protein: CAPPDSHITGYGYTF.

V usage is TRBV4-3 and J usage is TRBJ2-1, with 16 bases identical to TRBD2. This CDR3 has 18 amino acids. The V gene end was trimmed by 1 base and the J gene end by 2 bases; junction bases not matched to a gene: 2. Germline CDR1 and CDR2: LGHNA and YSLEER. CDR3 in DNA: TGCGCCAGCAGCCAAGTGGGACTAGCGGGAGGGGCCTACAATGAGCAGTTCTTC. Translation gives CASSQVGLAGGAYNEQFF.

This clone was seen more than once but under ten times. This chain connects TRBV4-1 to TRBJ1-1; D is undetermined. Germline V gives CDR1 MGHRA, CDR2 YSYEKL. This CDR3 has 12 residues. V gave up 5 bases and J gave up 6 bases, with 10 bases separating them. DNA for the CDR3: TGCGCCAGCAGCTTGATGGGTTCTGAAGCTTTCTTT. It translates to CASSLMGSEAFF.

This chain connects TRBV5-5 to TRBJ1-2; TRBD1 might be the D (5 bases). Germline lookup yields CDR1 SGHKS and CDR2 YYEKEE (reference sequence). There are 13 residues in the CDR3. Trimming took 4 bases from V and 4 from J, leaving 11 bases between them. CDR3: CASSRRDGYGYTF. The CDR3 bases are TGTGCCAGCAGCCGCAGGGATGGCTATGGCTACACCTTC. Combining the CDR3 with reference TRBV5-5 and TRBJ1-2 gives the whole variable domain DAGVTQSPTHLIKTRGQQVTLRCSPISGHKSVSWYQQVLGQGPQFIFQYYEKEERGRGNFPDRFSARQFPNYSSELNVNALLLGDSALYLCASSRRDGYGYTFGSGTRLTVV.

This chain connects TRBV11-3 to TRBJ2-1; the match to TRBD2 covers 8 bases. Germline CDR1 SGHNT, CDR2 YENEEA. The CDR3 contains 16 residues. V lost 0 bases, J lost 7 bases, and 8 bases stayed unmatched. Written as DNA, the CDR3 is TGTGCCAGCAGCTTAGATCATGGGACTAGGACAAATGAGCAGTTCTTC. Translating gives CASSLDHGTRTNEQFF. The whole variable domain, remainder taken from reference TRBV11-3 and TRBJ2-1, is EAGVVQSPRYKIIEKKQPVAFWCNPISGHNTLYWYLQNLGQGPELLIRYENEEAVDDSQLPKDRFSAERLKGVDSTLKIQPAELGDSAVYLCASSLDHGTRTNEQFFGPGTRLTVL.

This chain joins TRBV30 and TRBJ2-2; 7 bases line up with TRBD1. Germline CDR1 and CDR2: GTSNPN and SVGIG (reference sequence). CDR3 size: 15 residues. After removal of 4 bases from V and 1 base from J, the junction contained 6 bases not matched to a gene. CDR3: CAWKSWTGNTGELFF. CDR3 coding DNA: TGTGCCTGGAAAAGCTGGACAGGGAACACCGGGGAGCTGTTTTTT.

The J gene is TRBJ1-3, the V gene TRBV14; D call uncertain. The germline V and J ends were trimmed by 5 bases and 4 bases, with 12 bases remaining between them. This CDR3 has 14 amino acids. Germline CDR1 SGHDN, CDR2 FVKESK. Here the CDR3 DNA reads TGTGCCAGCAGCGGCCGGACCGAGGGAAACACCATATATTTT. Protein sequence: CASSGRTEGNTIYF.

The chain is built from TRBV29-1 and TRBJ1-6; 11 nucleotides line up with TRBD1. The CDR3 contains 13 residues. V was clipped by 6 bases and J by 9 bases; unmatched bases: 4. The germline gives CDR1 SQVTM, CDR2 ANQGSEA. CDR3 bases: TGCAGCGTCCGGACAGGGGGCGGTTCACCCCTCCACTTT. Translation: CSVRTGGGSPLHF.

The chain uses TRBV7-2 and TRBJ2-7; a possible D gene is TRBD2 (5 bases). Trimming cost V 3 bases and J 6 bases, with 15 bases left between them. The CDR3 has 14 residues. Germline assignment: CDR1 SGHTA and CDR2 FQGNSA. CDR3 DNA sequence: TGTGCCAGCAGCTTGAACTCCGGGGAAGGCGAGCAGTACTTC. This translates into CASSLNSGEGEQYF.

The chain is built from TRBV11-3 and TRBJ2-7; TRBD2 matches 7 bases. Germline V CDR1 and CDR2: SGHNT, YENEEA. The CDR3 is 14 residues long. With 5 bases clipped from V and 5 bases from J, the junction kept 9 bases outside the gene matches. The CDR3, as DNA: TGTGCCAGCAGCCCCGGCGGGAGCATGAACGAGCAGTACTTC. This sequence encodes CASSPGGSMNEQYF.

The V call is TRBV14, the J call TRBJ2-3; unclear D gene. V lost 1 base to trimming and J lost 5 bases, with 7 bases between them. Germline V gene sequence: CDR1 SGHDN, CDR2 FVKESK. This CDR3 contains 13 residues. The CDR3 loop reads CASSQGGRDTQYF. The DNA of the CDR3 is TGTGCCAGCAGCCAAGGGGGTAGAGATACGCAGTATTTT.

The genes are TRBV29-1 and TRBJ1-5; D is ambiguous. Germline CDR1 is SQVTM and CDR2 is ANQGSEA. This CDR3 has 15 residues. V was cut by 5 bases and J by 0 bases, with 14 bases left in between. The CDR3 nucleotides read TGCAGCGTTTTATTAGAGGCCAATAGCAATCAGCCCCAGCATTTT. Its translation is CSVLLEANSNQPQHF.

V usage is TRBV10-3 and J usage is TRBJ2-1; no definite D call. V lost 2 bases to trimming and J lost 5 bases, with 10 bases between them. Germline CDR1 reads ENHRY; CDR2 reads SYGVKD. The CDR3 contains 14 residues. The CDR3: CAISEKGRDNEQFF. As DNA, the CDR3 is TGTGCCATCAGTGAGAAAGGGCGAGACAATGAGCAGTTCTTC.

The rearrangement links TRBV6-1 to TRBJ1-1, with TRBD1 as a possible D gene (5 bases). The CDR3 has 14 residues. From germline, CDR1 is MNHNS and CDR2 SASEGT. Deletions cut 5 bases from V and 4 bases from J, with 14 bases between. The CDR3 protein is CASSSLAGTTEAFF. CDR3 in DNA: TGTGCCAGCAGTTCGCTGGCGGGGACCACTGAAGCTTTCTTT.

The V gene is TRBV7-2, the J gene TRBJ2-5; D is possibly TRBD1 or TRBD2 (6 bases each). V gave up 1 base and J gave up 0 bases, with 9 bases separating them. Per the germline V gene, CDR1 is SGHTA and CDR2 is FQGNSA. The CDR3 is made up of 15 amino acids. The CDR3 spells CASSLGGGHQETQYF. The CDR3 DNA reads TGTGCCAGCAGCTTAGGTGGGGGGCACCAAGAGACCCAGTACTTC.